Below, 3 T cell receptor beta chains from the same sample are listed, as sequenced in a study of regulatory T cells in long-lasting Graves disease. CDR3-region Arm-PCR and iRepertoire HTBI primers produced the TCR beta libraries. From the multiplex PCR reads, TCRdb called clonotypes with MiXCR, one entry per CDR3 protein. The sample has roughly 450,000 distinct CDR3 sequences; under 25% are singletons. Time point specified: persistent/refractory GD, antithyroid drugs over 5 years with positive TRAb. Isolated PBMC RNA provided the starting material for the TCR library. This specimen was peripheral blood mononuclear cells (PBMCs), taken when the disease was refractory, from a patient treated with antithyroid drugs. These receptors were collected from a female donor with Graves disease.

This clonotype was seen at least ten times. The chain links TRBV11-2 to TRBJ2-7; TRBD2 aligns across 8 bases. CDR1 is SGHAT, CDR2 FQNNGV, per germline. The CDR3 has 15 amino acids. V shed 6 bases, J shed 2 bases, and the junction held 9 bases outside the gene matches. The CDR3 protein is CASRPIAGHAYEQYF. The CDR3 DNA is TGTGCCAGCAGACCAATAGCGGGACACGCCTACGAGCAGTACTTC.

This clonotype was seen ten or more times. The chain uses TRBV27 and TRBJ1-1; possibly TRBD1 for D (6 bases). In germline, CDR1 is MNHEY, CDR2 SMNVEV (reference sequence). CDR3 length: 16 residues. Trimming removed 5 bases from V and 5 bases from J, with 21 bases in between. This CDR3 reads CASSPIGSEGETEAFF. DNA for the CDR3: TGTGCCAGCAGTCCCATCGGATCCGAGGGGGAAACTGAAGCTTTCTTT.

This clonotype was detected many times. The chain uses TRBV6-1 and TRBJ1-1, with D possibly matching TRBD1 (5 bases). The CDR3 has 15 residues. V gave up 7 bases and J gave up 8 bases, with 23 bases separating them. Germline-derived CDR1 and CDR2 are MNHNS and SASEGT. The CDR3 region has the DNA TGTGCCAGCACTTTACATCGGGACGACTCGAAGGAAGCTTTCTTT. It translates to CASTLHRDDSKEAFF.